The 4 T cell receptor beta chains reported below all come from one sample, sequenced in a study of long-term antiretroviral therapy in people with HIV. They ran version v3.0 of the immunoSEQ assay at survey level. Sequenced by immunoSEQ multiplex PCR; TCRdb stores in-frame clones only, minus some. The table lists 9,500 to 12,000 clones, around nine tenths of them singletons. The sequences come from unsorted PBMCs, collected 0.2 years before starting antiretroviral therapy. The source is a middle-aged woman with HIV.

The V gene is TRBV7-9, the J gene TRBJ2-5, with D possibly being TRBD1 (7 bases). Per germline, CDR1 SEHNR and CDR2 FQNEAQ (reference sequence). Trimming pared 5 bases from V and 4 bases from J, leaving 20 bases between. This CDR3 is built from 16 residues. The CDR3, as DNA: TGTGCCAGCAGCCCCCCTGGAGGGGGCTGGGTAGAGACCCAGTACTTC. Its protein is CASSPPGGGWVETQYF. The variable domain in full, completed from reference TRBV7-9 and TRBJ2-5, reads DTGVSQNPRHKITKRGQNVTFRCDPISEHNRLYWYRQTLGQGPEFLTYFQNEAQLEKSRLLSDRFSAERPKGSFSTLEIQRTEQGDSAMYLCASSPPGGGWVETQYFGPGTRLLVL.

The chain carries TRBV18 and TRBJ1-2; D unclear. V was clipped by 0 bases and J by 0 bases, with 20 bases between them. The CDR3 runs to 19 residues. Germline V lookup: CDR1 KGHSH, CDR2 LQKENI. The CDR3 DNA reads TGTGCCAGCTCACCACCCTCTTTATTCATCGCCCGAGCTAACTATGGCTACACCTTC. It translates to CASSPPSLFIARANYGYTF.

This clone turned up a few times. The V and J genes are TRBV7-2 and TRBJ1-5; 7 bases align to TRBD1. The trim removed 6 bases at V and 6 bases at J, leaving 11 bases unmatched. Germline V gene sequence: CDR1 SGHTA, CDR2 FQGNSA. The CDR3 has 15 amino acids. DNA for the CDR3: TGTGCCAGCAGTCCTACAGGGGAGTTGGCTCAGCCCCAGCATTTT. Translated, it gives CASSPTGELAQPQHF.

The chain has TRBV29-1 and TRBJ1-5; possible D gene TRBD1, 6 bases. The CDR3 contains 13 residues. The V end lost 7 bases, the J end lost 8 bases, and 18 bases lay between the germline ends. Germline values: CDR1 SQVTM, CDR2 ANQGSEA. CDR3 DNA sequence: TGCAGCGCCGCCGACAGGCCCGATAAGCCCCAGCATTTT. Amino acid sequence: CSAADRPDKPQHF.